Listed below are T cell receptor beta chains from one sample, sequenced in a study of identical twins. TCRdb called the 5' RACE reads again in MiXCR, with one record for every CDR3 protein. The sample lists roughly 500,000 distinct CDR3 sequences, roughly 21% seen once, with around 0.9% in the top ten. This same sample was also taken into another study, of T cells expressing NK-cell markers.

Sequenced: CD4+ T cells sorted from blood. The source of these receptors is a young woman in good health. CDR3s include the opening cysteine and the closing phenylalanine or tryptophan. Each record gives: D gene, clone size, V gene, J gene, CDR3 DNA, CDR3 protein. D genes are given only for firm matches. Clone size is shown for a subset of rows, as once, few, many or a class of expanded clone.

>-|few|TRBV12-3/TRBV12-4|TRBJ2-7
TGTGCCAGCGCCCGACCCCCTCAATCCTACGAGCAGTACTTC
CASARPPQSYEQYF
>TRBD2|-|TRBV6-5|TRBJ2-3
TGTGCCAGCAGTTTGCGGGGGAACACAGATACGCAGTATTTT
CASSLRGNTDTQYF
>TRBD1|-|TRBV20-1|TRBJ2-5
TGCAGTGCTGGAGGGAGGCGGGACAGGGGACTAGGAACCCAGTACTTC
CSAGGRRDRGLGTQYF
>TRBD1|many|TRBV12-3/TRBV12-4|TRBJ2-3
TGTGCCAGCAGCCGAACGGGACAGGCCACAGATACGCAGTATTTT
CASSRTGQATDTQYF
>-|few|TRBV20-1|TRBJ2-3
TGCAGTGCTAGAAGAGGGGCCAGCACAGATACGCAGTATTTT
CSARRGASTDTQYF
>-|few|TRBV3-1|TRBJ2-2
TGTGCCAGCAGCCACAGTAACACCGGGGAGCTGTTTTTT
CASSHSNTGELFF
>-|-|TRBV3-1|TRBJ2-2
TGTGCCAGCAGCCAAGTTGGGCTGGACACCGGGGAGCTGTTTTTT
CASSQVGLDTGELFF
>-|few|TRBV20-1|TRBJ2-7
TGCAGTGCTAGAGACCATCGAGAGGGAAAGGACGAGCAGTACTTC
CSARDHREGKDEQYF
>-|-|TRBV30|TRBJ2-1
TGTGCCTGGAGTGCCTGGGTCAATGAGCAGTTCTTC
CAWSAWVNEQFF
>-|few|TRBV20-1|TRBJ1-5
TGCAGTGCTAGAGTGGCCAATCAGCCCCAGCATTTT
CSARVANQPQHF
>TRBD2|-|TRBV6-2/TRBV6-3|TRBJ2-1
TGTGCCAGCAGTTACTCGCGGGAGTACCCTCAGTTCTTC
CASSYSREYPQFF
>-|-|TRBV7-2|TRBJ2-1
TGTGCCAGCACCTTTAGCGGCAATTTAGAGCAGTTCTTC
CASTFSGNLEQFF
>TRBD1|many|TRBV7-2|TRBJ1-1
TGTGCCAGCAGCGTACAGGGGGGGAACACTGAAGCTTTCTTT
CASSVQGGNTEAFF
>-|-|TRBV5-1|TRBJ2-3
TGCGCCAGCAGCCTAGGGGACACAGATACGCAGTATTTT
CASSLGDTDTQYF
>-|-|TRBV20-1|TRBJ2-3
TGCAGTGCTTACACCGGGACCGGCACAGATACGCAGTATTTT
CSAYTGTGTDTQYF
>-|few|TRBV20-1|TRBJ1-5
TGCAGTGCTCAGCATCCCGAGCAGGGGTCACAGCCCCAGCATTTT
CSAQHPEQGSQPQHF
>-|-|TRBV20-1|TRBJ1-5
TGCAGTGCCCCTGGAGACAATCAGCCCCAGCATTTT
CSAPGDNQPQHF
>-|-|TRBV18|TRBJ1-2
TGTGCCAGCTCACCCGGTCAGGGGAAGAGTAACTATGGCTACACCTTC
CASSPGQGKSNYGYTF
>TRBD1|-|TRBV5-1|TRBJ1-1
TGCGCCAGCAGCTTGATACCAACAGGGGGGAACACTGAAGCTTTCTTT
CASSLIPTGGNTEAFF
>-|-|TRBV5-1|TRBJ2-5
TGCGCCAGCAGCTTGGGTCTAGTTAAAGAGACCCAGTACTTC
CASSLGLVKETQYF
>-|many|TRBV29-1|TRBJ2-3
TGCAGCGTTGAGACAGCGAGCACAGATACGCAGTATTTT
CSVETASTDTQYF
>-|few|TRBV7-2|TRBJ1-1
TGTGCCAGCAGCTTAGTGGCAGGGGCCGCTGAAGCTTTCTTT
CASSLVAGAAEAFF
>TRBD1|-|TRBV2|TRBJ2-7
TGTGCCAGCAACGGACAGGGGACTACCTACGAGCAGTACTTC
CASNGQGTTYEQYF
>-|-|TRBV7-2|TRBJ1-3
TGTGCCAGCAGCTTAGCTGGGAACTCTGGAAACACCATATATTTT
CASSLAGNSGNTIYF
>-|-|TRBV2|TRBJ2-7
TGTGCCAGCAGTGACGGCGGAGTTATCTACGAGCAGTACTTC
CASSDGGVIYEQYF
>-|-|TRBV12-3/TRBV12-4|TRBJ2-7
TGTGCCAGCAGTATCCACAGGGATCGGGAGCAGTACTTC
CASSIHRDREQYF
>-|few|TRBV6-1|TRBJ2-7
TGTGCCACCTCGGACGGTATGTCCTACGAGCAGTACTTC
CATSDGMSYEQYF
>TRBD1|-|TRBV6-5|TRBJ2-1
TGTGCCAGCAGTTATTTAAGGACAGGGGGCGGTGAGCAGTTCTTC
CASSYLRTGGGEQFF
>-|-|TRBV12-3/TRBV12-4|TRBJ2-3
TGTGCCAGCAAGGTTACCGCCATAACAGATACGCAGTATTTT
CASKVTAITDTQYF
>TRBD2|-|TRBV10-3|TRBJ2-1
TGTGCCATCAGGTCCATTAGCGGGAGCTCCTACAATGAGCAGTTCTTC
CAIRSISGSSYNEQFF
>-|many|TRBV10-3|TRBJ2-1
TGTGCCATCACCAATACCTATAATGAGCAGTTCTTC
CAITNTYNEQFF
>TRBD2|-|TRBV6-2/TRBV6-3|TRBJ2-1
TGTGCCAGCAGTTCGTACCTAGCGGGATACAATGAGCAGTTCTTC
CASSSYLAGYNEQFF
>TRBD1|few|TRBV18|TRBJ2-1
TGTGCCAGCTCACCTCCATTAGGACAGGGGGCTGGTGAGCAGTTCTTC
CASSPPLGQGAGEQFF
>-|-|TRBV9|TRBJ2-3
TGTGCCAGCAGCGCCGCCCCCTCGCGGATCACAGATACGCAGTATTTT
CASSAAPSRITDTQYF
>-|few|TRBV6-1|TRBJ1-1
TGTGCCAGCACCCCCGTGGGGCGGACGAACACTGAAGCTTTCTTT
CASTPVGRTNTEAFF
>-|many|TRBV20-1|TRBJ2-5
TGCAGTGCTACGGCCTCTTTTGGGAGGCAAGAGACCCAGTACTTC
CSATASFGRQETQYF
>-|many|TRBV10-3|TRBJ1-1
TGTGCCATCAGTGGGCTAGGGGGGAACACTGAAGCTTTCTTT
CAISGLGGNTEAFF
>TRBD1|-|TRBV3-1|TRBJ2-1
TGTGCCAGCAGCTGGGCAGGGGGTGAGCAGTTCTTC
CASSWAGGEQFF
>-|few|TRBV10-3|TRBJ2-7
TGTGCCATCAGTGATACAGCGCCTGCCTACGAGCAGTACTTC
CAISDTAPAYEQYF
>-|-|TRBV29-1|TRBJ2-7
TGCAGCGTTGGGGTGGGGTTCTACGAGCAGTACTTC
CSVGVGFYEQYF
>-|-|TRBV5-1|TRBJ2-7
TGCGCCAGCAGCTTGGGCCTCGGTGGACTAACTTACGAGCAGTACTTC
CASSLGLGGLTYEQYF
>-|few|TRBV6-1|TRBJ1-4
TGTGCCAGCTGTCAGCCAGGAGGGGATAATGAAAAACTGTTTTTT
CASCQPGGDNEKLFF
>TRBD2|many|TRBV24-1|TRBJ2-1
TGTGCCACCAGTGACGGAGCTAGCGGGAGCAATGAGCAGTTCTTC
CATSDGASGSNEQFF
>-|few|TRBV12-5|TRBJ2-1
TGTGCTAGTGGTTTGAGGGAGGGGGACAATGAGCAGTTCTTC
CASGLREGDNEQFF
>TRBD1|-|TRBV20-1|TRBJ1-5
TGCAGTGCTAGAGGTCCGACAGGGAATCAGCCCCAGCATTTT
CSARGPTGNQPQHF
>TRBD1|-|TRBV5-4|TRBJ2-7
TGTGCCAGCAGCATTCCGGGACAGGGGTCCTACGAGCAGTACTTC
CASSIPGQGSYEQYF
>-|-|TRBV20-1|TRBJ1-2
TGCAGTGCTAGAGGCCTGGGGGTTTCTGGCTACACCTTC
CSARGLGVSGYTF
>TRBD2|many|TRBV2|TRBJ2-1
TGTGCCATCCACCCCCGAGCGGGGCTCAATGAGCAGTTCTTC
CAIHPRAGLNEQFF
>TRBD2|few|TRBV5-1|TRBJ2-3
TGCGCCAGCAGCGCACGACTAGCGGGGGGACTCACAGATACGCAGTATTTT
CASSARLAGGLTDTQYF
>-|-|TRBV15|TRBJ2-1
TGTGCCACCAGCCCTTTCAAGAACAATGAGCAGTTCTTC
CATSPFKNNEQFF
>TRBD1|-|TRBV20-1|TRBJ2-4
TGCAGTGCCATCGTAATTAGGGACAGTACTACCATTCAGTACTTC
CSAIVIRDSTTIQYF
>-|few|TRBV12-3/TRBV12-4|TRBJ1-2
TGTGCCAGCAGTTTTAACATAGTGTCGGGTAACTATGGCTACACCTTC
CASSFNIVSGNYGYTF
>-|-|TRBV15|TRBJ1-6
TGTGCCACCAGCAGTGACTTGCATTCACCCCTCCACTTT
CATSSDLHSPLHF